The sample holds a few counts of the clone carrying this T cell receptor (beta chain). The antigen remains undetermined. Through template switching, a universal primer site was introduced, and the cDNA contained unique molecular identifiers. TCRdb redid the calling of the 5' RACE reads with MiXCR, one entry per CDR3 protein. This sample carries 690,000 or so distinct CDR3 sequences, over 8.5% of them seen once, and the ten largest clones take around 0.95%. The sample comes from a study of identical twins. The study, taken as a whole, reports: Sequences that were beta out-of-frame showed weaker excess twin sharing. With monozygotic twins, out-of-frame TCR alpha sharing exceeded what models estimated.

Separately, the same data were catalogued under a study of yellow fever vaccine responses in identical twins. That publication notes: Reports say the vaccine T cell response in twins looked partly convergent and partly personalized.

The TCR comes from a woman aged 18-29 years in good health. Sequenced sample: PBMCs.

The CDR3 loop is CSVEGTLRRGPGDTQYF. Here the CDR3 DNA reads TGCAGCGTTGAAGGCACCTTAAGGAGGGGGCCCGGAGATACGCAGTATTTT. The chain combines TRBV29-1 with TRBJ2-3; D may be TRBD1 (7 bases). This CDR3 region has 17 residues. With 1 base removed from V and 5 bases from J, the gap between germline ends came to 22 bases. Germline V gene sequence: CDR1 SQVTM, CDR2 ANQGSEA.